The 11 T cell receptor beta chains reported below all come from one sample, sequenced in a study of PD-L1 blockade in urothelial cancer. Profiling relied on immunoSEQ multiplex PCR, and the TCRdb table lists in-frame clones only, not all of them. The sample has approximately 50,000 clones, about 81% seen once. Time point in this sample: pretreatment peripheral blood. Sequenced here: PBMCs, sampled around atezolizumab (anti-PD-L1) treatment. All receptors come from a man in his 70s with urothelial cancer.

The chain combines TRBV7-6 with TRBJ2-1; D might be TRBD2 (5 bases). V lost 5 bases and J lost 0, with 11 bases in between. The germline CDR1 and CDR2 sequences are SGHVS and FNYEAQ. The CDR3 is 15 residues long. The CDR3: CASSPQGSSYNEQFF. CDR3 in DNA: TGTGCCAGCAGCCCCCAAGGGAGCTCCTACAATGAGCAGTTCTTC. The full variable domain, rest sourced from reference TRBV7-6 and TRBJ2-1, is GAGVSQSPRYKVTKRGQDVALRCDPISGHVSLYWYRQALGQGPEFLTYFNYEAQQDKSGLPNDRFSAERPEGSISTLTIQRTEQRDSAMYRCASSPQGSSYNEQFFGPGTRLTVL.

The chain recombines TRBV5-1 with TRBJ1-2; maybe TRBD1 (5 bases). CDR3 length: 15 amino acids. The germline gives CDR1 SGHRS, CDR2 YFSETQ. V lost 0 bases and J lost 3, with 12 bases in between. The CDR3 nucleotides read TGCGCCAGCAGCTTGGTACAGGCGGTTGACTATGGCTACACCTTC. Encoded protein: CASSLVQAVDYGYTF.

The gene calls are TRBV9 and TRBJ2-6, with 8 bases aligning to TRBD1. CDR3 size: 17 residues. Germline V gene sequence: CDR1 SGDLS, CDR2 YYNGEE. V dropped 4 bases and J dropped 2; count of bases not matched to a gene: 8. For the CDR3, the DNA is TGTGCCAGCAGCTTAGCAGGGGGCCAGGCTGGGGCCAACGTCCTGACTTTC. The encoded protein is CASSLAGGQAGANVLTF.

This chain links TRBV7-9 with TRBJ2-2, with TRBD2 identical over 11 bases. In germline, CDR1 is SEHNR, CDR2 FQNEAQ (reference sequence). V trimming: 3 bases; J trimming: 7 bases; junction bases outside the gene matches: 4. CDR3 length: 15 amino acids. The CDR3 sequence: CASSFTSGSNGELFF. The CDR3 nucleotides read TGTGCCAGCAGCTTCACTAGCGGGAGTAACGGGGAGCTGTTTTTT.

CDR3 loop: CASSWDSQAEQYF. CDR3 nucleotide sequence: TGTGCCAGCAGTTGGGACAGTCAGGCCGAGCAGTACTTC. The gene calls are TRBV27 and TRBJ2-7; 7 bases line up with TRBD1. This CDR3 contains 13 residues. The germline gives CDR1 MNHEY, CDR2 SMNVEV (reference sequence). Trimming removed 4 bases from V and 6 bases from J; junction bases left unmatched: 6.

The chain employs TRBV5-1 and TRBJ2-3; D is perhaps TRBD2 (6 bases). Germline lookup yields CDR1 SGHRS and CDR2 YFSETQ. Trimming cost V 2 bases and J 6 bases, with 13 bases left between them. The CDR3 sequence is 14 residues long. The CDR3 protein is CASSFSGVSDTQYF. The DNA of the CDR3 is TGCGCCAGCAGCTTTTCGGGAGTTTCGGATACGCAGTATTTT.

The genes are TRBV7-2 and TRBJ2-1, with no clear D. The V and J ends lost 5 bases and 8 bases respectively, with 13 bases between them. The CDR3 is 13 residues long. The V gene's germline CDR1 is SGHTA and CDR2 FQGNSA. The chain's CDR3 is CASSPDLGDEQFF. The DNA for the CDR3 is TGTGCCAGCAGCCCCGACCTGGGCGATGAGCAGTTCTTC.

The chain employs TRBV28 and TRBJ2-3; tentative D call: TRBD2 (6 bases). Trimming removed 7 bases at V and 6 bases at J, with 20 bases between. This CDR3 is 15 amino acids long. Germline CDR1 and CDR2: MDHEN and SYDVKM. The CDR3 DNA sequence: TGTGCCAGCACCCCCCATGATCGGGGGTGGGATACGCAGTATTTT. This codes for CASTPHDRGWDTQYF.

V gene TRBV15 combines with J gene TRBJ2-1; D might be TRBD2 (6 bases). The CDR3 runs 15 residues. Germline-derived CDR1 and CDR2 are LNHNV and YYDKDF (reference sequence). The ends were cut back, 1 base at V and 7 bases at J, with 14 bases in the middle. The CDR3: CATSRGDWEVNEQFF. CDR3 bases: TGTGCCACCAGCAGAGGGGACTGGGAGGTTAATGAGCAGTTCTTC.

The rearrangement joins TRBV9 to TRBJ2-1, with 8 bases lining up with TRBD2. Trimming removed 2 bases from V and 6 bases from J; junction bases left unmatched: 7. Looked up from germline, CDR1 is SGDLS and CDR2 is YYNGEE. The CDR3 extends over 15 amino acids. CDR3: CASSVGSRGGNEQFF. The CDR3 nucleotides are TGTGCCAGCAGCGTCGGGTCACGGGGGGGCAATGAGCAGTTCTTC.

A few counts support this clone. The rearrangement links TRBV18 to TRBJ2-7; 7 bases agree with TRBD2. This CDR3 spans 15 amino acids. Germline CDR1 is KGHSH and CDR2 is LQKENI. V shed 5 bases, J shed 7 bases, and the junction held 14 bases outside the gene matches. The CDR3 here is CASSALSGDGGEQYF. In DNA, the CDR3 is TGTGCCAGCTCAGCTCTGAGCGGGGACGGGGGTGAGCAGTACTTC.